Each of the 29 T cell receptor beta chains below was sequenced from the same sample in a study of T cell responses to AZD1222 COVID-19 vaccine. The protocol was immunoSEQ multiplex PCR, while the TCRdb copy is restricted to in-frame clones and leaves out a portion. The table includes around 160,000 clones, about 90% detected once. Here the sequenced sample was peripheral blood, taken on day 0 of AZD1222 vaccination. The origin of the receptors is an adult in good health.

This clone was seen only once. This chain joins TRBV4-1 and TRBJ2-1; D is unclear. This CDR3 region has 13 residues. CDR1 MGHRA and CDR2 YSYEKL come from the germline V gene. V dropped 1 base and J dropped 8 bases, with 9 bases sitting between them. In nucleotides, the CDR3 is TGCGCCAGCAGCCAAGCAGGAGCGCATGAGCAGTTCTTC. Its protein is CASSQAGAHEQFF.

The chain links TRBV6-5 to TRBJ2-7, with 7 bases identical to TRBD1. The CDR3 has 14 residues. From germline, CDR1 is MNHEY and CDR2 SVGAGI. V was clipped by 10 bases and J by 0 bases; unmatched bases: 9. In DNA form, the CDR3 reads TGTGCCAACCCCCGGGACAGACCCTCCTACGAGCAGTACTTC. It yields the protein CANPRDRPSYEQYF.

V and J are TRBV11-2 and TRBJ2-1, with 8 bases that match TRBD1. CDR1 is SGHAT, CDR2 FQNNGV, per germline. V shed 5 bases, J shed 3 bases, and the junction held 6 bases outside the gene matches. This CDR3 is built from 15 residues. The CDR3 coding sequence is TGTGCCAGCAGCCCCGACAGGGGCAACTACAATGAGCAGTTCTTC. Its translation is CASSPDRGNYNEQFF.

The V call is TRBV9, the J call TRBJ1-4; perhaps TRBD1 as D (6 bases). Trimming removed 3 bases at V and 8 bases at J, with 23 bases between. CDR3 length: 17 residues. Germline V gene lookup returns CDR1 SGDLS and CDR2 YYNGEE. This CDR3 is CASSATGLVNRGEKLFF. The CDR3 DNA is TGTGCCAGCAGCGCAACAGGGTTGGTGAATCGTGGCGAAAAACTGTTTTTT.

The chain couples TRBV5-8 to TRBJ1-2; D perhaps matches TRBD1 (6 bases). The CDR3 is 13 residues long. V shed 5 bases and J shed 9 bases, with 17 bases lying between them. The germline CDR1 and CDR2 sequences are SGHTS and YDEGEE. The CDR3 region is CASRSRGGGSYTF. In DNA, the CDR3 is TGTGCCAGCAGATCTAGAGGGGGAGGAAGCTACACCTTC.

V usage is TRBV2 and J usage is TRBJ1-6; D gene uncertain. Trimming stripped 5 bases from V and 7 bases from J, with 18 bases between. CDR1 and CDR2 (germline): SNHLY, FYNNEI. The CDR3 extends over 16 amino acids. The CDR3 DNA reads as TGTGCCAGCAGTACTAACCCCTGGGAGGACAATTCACCCCTCCACTTT. Translation gives CASSTNPWEDNSPLHF.

The chain has TRBV7-8 and TRBJ2-7, with TRBD2 as a possible D gene (5 bases). With 4 bases removed from V and 3 bases from J, the gap between germline ends came to 7 bases. CDR1 is SGHVS and CDR2 is FQNEAQ in the germline V gene. CDR3 length equals 12 residues. The CDR3 DNA reads as TGTGCCAGCAGCTACGGGAACTACGAGCAGTACTTC. Translation gives CASSYGNYEQYF.

CDR3 in DNA: TGCGCCAGCAGCTTTGACCAAAACACTGAAGCTTTCTTT. It translates to CASSFDQNTEAFF. The gene calls are TRBV5-1 and TRBJ1-1; D gene ambiguous. Deletions cut 2 bases from V and 2 bases from J, with 7 bases between. CDR3 length: 13 amino acids. Germline CDR1 SGHRS, CDR2 YFSETQ.

This chain joins TRBV25-1 and TRBJ2-5; the D gene is possibly TRBD2 (5 bases). Trimming removed 2 bases from V and 3 bases from J, with 10 bases in between. CDR1 and CDR2 (germline): MGHDK, SYGVNS. The CDR3 has 14 residues. This CDR3 reads CASSEAAAKETQYF. In DNA form, the CDR3 reads TGTGCCAGCAGTGAAGCAGCGGCGAAAGAGACCCAGTACTTC.

The V gene is TRBV7-2, the J gene TRBJ1-2; D perhaps matches TRBD1 (5 bases). Trimming left V 5 bases short and J 7 bases short, with 14 bases between. The CDR3 covers 13 residues. Germline V lookup: CDR1 SGHTA, CDR2 FQGNSA. This chain's CDR3 is CASSQLQGPGYTF. The CDR3 DNA is TGTGCCAGCAGCCAACTGCAGGGTCCTGGCTACACCTTC. Drawing the rest from reference TRBV7-2 and TRBJ1-2, the complete variable domain is GAGVSQSPSNKVTEKGKDVELRCDPISGHTALYWYRQSLGQGLEFLIYFQGNSAPDKSGLPSDRFSAERTGGSVSTLTIQRTQQEDSAVYLCASSQLQGPGYTFGSGTRLTVV.

The genes are TRBV5-1 and TRBJ2-1, with 12 bases lining up with TRBD2. CDR3 length: 16 amino acids. Losses at the gene ends were 3 bases for V and 1 base for J; bases not matched to a gene: 2. The V gene's germline CDR1 is SGHRS and CDR2 YFSETQ. For the CDR3, the DNA is TGCGCCAGCAGCTCTGGACTAGCGGGGTCCTACAATGAGCAGTTCTTC. Protein sequence: CASSSGLAGSYNEQFF. Full variable domain (rest looked up from reference TRBV5-1 and TRBJ2-1): KAGVTQTPRYLIKTRGQQVTLSCSPISGHRSVSWYQQTPGQGLQFLFEYFSETQRNKGNFPGRFSGRQFSNSRSEMNVSTLELGDSALYLCASSSGLAGSYNEQFFGPGTRLTVL.

On this clone itself: The same CDR3 can be traced to other DNA sequences in this sample. J is TRBJ2-2 and V is TRBV5-1; D is uncertain. Per germline, CDR1 SGHRS and CDR2 YFSETQ. This CDR3 has 13 amino acids. V was clipped by 0 bases and J by 6 bases, with 6 bases between them. The chain's CDR3 is CASSLVGSGELFF. CDR3 nucleotides: TGCGCCAGCAGCTTGGTGGGGTCCGGGGAGCTGTTTTTT.

The chain couples TRBV7-2 to TRBJ2-5; 7 nucleotides align to TRBD2. From germline, CDR1 is SGHTA and CDR2 FQGNSA. CDR3 size: 15 residues. The V segment lost 3 bases and the J segment 1 base; nucleotides outside the gene matches: 5. CDR3 DNA: TGTGCCAGCAGCTTCCGGACTAGGGGCCAAGAGACCCAGTACTTC. It yields the protein CASSFRTRGQETQYF.

The V call is TRBV7-9, the J call TRBJ2-1; 12 bases agree with TRBD2. CDR3 length: 15 residues. Trimming at V came to 4 bases and at J to 7 bases, leaving 5 bases not matched to a gene. From germline, CDR1 is SEHNR and CDR2 FQNEAQ (reference sequence). CDR3 in amino acids: CASSWLAGGPNEQFF. CDR3 nucleotides: TGTGCCAGCAGCTGGCTAGCGGGAGGGCCAAATGAGCAGTTCTTC.

V is TRBV11-3 and J is TRBJ2-5; 8 bases map to TRBD1. CDR3 length: 14 amino acids. Per the germline V gene, CDR1 is SGHNT and CDR2 is YENEEA. V gave up 5 bases and J gave up 7 bases; unmatched junction bases: 9. In DNA form, the CDR3 reads TGTGCCAGCAGCGCAGCCAGGGGGACAGGGACCCAGTACTTC. It encodes CASSAARGTGTQYF.

This clone occurred a few times. CDR3 nucleotides: TGTGCCAGCAGCCAAGGGGGCGGTTTATTTGAAGCTTTCTTT. Translation gives CASSQGGGLFEAFF. The rearrangement uses TRBV7-9 and TRBJ1-1; 7 nucleotides line up with TRBD1. The CDR3 runs 14 residues. After removal of 5 bases from V and 7 bases from J, the junction contained 10 bases not matched to a gene. Germline V CDR1 and CDR2: SEHNR, FQNEAQ (reference sequence).

The chain joins TRBV7-3 to TRBJ2-2, with D tentatively TRBD2 (5 bases). From germline, CDR1 is SGHTA and CDR2 FQGTGA. Trimming took 5 bases from V and 4 from J, leaving 14 bases between them. The CDR3 extends over 15 amino acids. The CDR3 nucleotides are TGTGCCAGCAGCCCCCCCGGCAGCGGCACCGGGGAGCTGTTTTTT. Protein: CASSPPGSGTGELFF.

The chain combines TRBV19 with TRBJ2-2; no clear D gene. The CDR3 length is 13 residues. Germline CDR1 reads LNHDA; CDR2 reads SQIVND (reference sequence). The ends were cut back, 3 bases at V and 4 bases at J, with 6 bases in the middle. CDR3 amino acids: CASSMIFTGELFF. DNA for the CDR3: TGTGCCAGTAGTATGATTTTCACCGGGGAGCTGTTTTTT.

V gene TRBV6-5 combines with J gene TRBJ2-7, with D perhaps TRBD1 (5 bases). The ends were cut back, 5 bases at V and 1 base at J, with 9 bases in the middle. Germline CDR1 reads MNHEY; CDR2 reads SVGAGI. This CDR3 contains 13 residues. The CDR3 region has the DNA TGTGCCAGCAGTACACAGGATTCCTACGAGCAGTACTTC. This encodes CASSTQDSYEQYF.

The chain joins TRBV28 to TRBJ2-1; TRBD2 matches at 12 bases. The CDR3 runs to 18 residues. Germline V CDR1 and CDR2: MDHEN, SYDVKM. Trimming cost V 4 bases and J 4 bases; bases outside gene matches: 11. The CDR3 sequence: CASSSPETSGRGYNEQFF. DNA for the CDR3: TGTGCCAGCAGTTCCCCGGAGACTAGCGGGAGAGGATACAATGAGCAGTTCTTC.

The genes are TRBV4-3 and TRBJ1-1; the D gene is possibly TRBD1 (5 bases). Germline CDR1 and CDR2: LGHNA and YSLEER. Trimming took off 0 bases at V and 6 bases at J, with 11 bases between the two ends. This CDR3 spans 14 amino acids. For the CDR3, the DNA is TGCGCCAGCAGCCAAGAGGCAGGGAGGGCTGAAGCTTTCTTT. It codes for CASSQEAGRAEAFF.

The rearrangement uses TRBV7-3 and TRBJ2-3; no clear D. Trimming took off 2 bases at V and 6 bases at J, with 9 bases between the two ends. CDR1 and CDR2 (germline): SGHTA, FQGTGA. CDR3 length: 13 amino acids. The CDR3 here is CASSLPGVDTQYF. CDR3 sequence (DNA): TGTGCCAGCAGCTTACCTGGGGTGGATACGCAGTATTTT.

The gene calls are TRBV9 and TRBJ2-1, with D perhaps TRBD2 (5 bases). The CDR3 extends over 16 amino acids. Germline V gene lookup returns CDR1 SGDLS and CDR2 YYNGEE. The V end was cut by 4 bases, the J end by 0 bases, with 14 bases between. This chain's CDR3 is CASSLERLPSYNEQFF. CDR3 DNA: TGTGCCAGCAGCCTCGAGCGGCTGCCCTCCTACAATGAGCAGTTCTTC.

The chain has TRBV9 and TRBJ1-1; 8 bases agree with TRBD1. V shed 2 bases and J 1 base; nucleotides not matched to a gene: 13. Per germline, CDR1 SGDLS and CDR2 YYNGEE. The CDR3 is made up of 18 amino acids. CDR3 in amino acids: CASSVVLRPGGQNTEAFF. CDR3 coding DNA: TGTGCCAGCAGCGTGGTTCTCCGACCAGGGGGCCAGAACACTGAAGCTTTCTTT.

This chain joins TRBV9 and TRBJ1-1; D gene unclear. The CDR3 totals 14 residues. V dropped 4 bases and J dropped 4 bases, with 14 bases sitting between them. From germline, CDR1 is SGDLS and CDR2 YYNGEE. The CDR3 spells CASSPSLVGTEAFF. The DNA for the CDR3 is TGTGCCAGCAGCCCAAGTCTAGTCGGCACTGAAGCTTTCTTT.

The V gene is TRBV15, the J gene TRBJ1-2; 8 positions match TRBD1. V gave up 0 bases and J gave up 7 bases; unmatched junction bases: 13. CDR1 and CDR2 from the germline V gene are LNHNV and YYDKDF (reference sequence). The CDR3 runs 17 residues. CDR3 protein: CATSRDGAGGALGGYTF. For the CDR3, the DNA is TGTGCCACCAGCAGAGATGGCGCAGGGGGCGCGTTAGGTGGCTACACCTTC.

J is TRBJ2-7 and V is TRBV5-1; D gene uncertain. The ends were cut back, 2 bases at V and 5 bases at J, with 11 bases in the middle. CDR1 and CDR2 from the germline V gene are SGHRS and YFSETQ. This CDR3 has 13 residues. The chain's CDR3 is CASSFGQTNEQYF. In DNA form, the CDR3 reads TGCGCCAGCAGCTTCGGGCAAACCAACGAGCAGTACTTC. Using reference TRBV5-1 and TRBJ2-7 for the parts outside the CDR3, the full variable domain is KAGVTQTPRYLIKTRGQQVTLSCSPISGHRSVSWYQQTPGQGLQFLFEYFSETQRNKGNFPGRFSGRQFSNSRSEMNVSTLELGDSALYLCASSFGQTNEQYFGPGTRLTVT.

The chain has TRBV19 and TRBJ1-2; D gene ambiguous. Trimming removed 3 bases at V and 4 bases at J, with 9 bases between. From germline, CDR1 is LNHDA and CDR2 SQIVND (reference sequence). The CDR3 sequence is 13 residues long. For the CDR3, the DNA is TGTGCCAGTAGTATTGGTCGGTTCTATGGCTACACCTTC. Its protein product is CASSIGRFYGYTF.

The CDR3 bases are TGTGCTAGTGGTTTGGTACTAATAACCGGGACTAGCGTCCACAATGAGCAGTTCTTC. This translates into CASGLVLITGTSVHNEQFF. This rearrangement joins TRBV12-5 to TRBJ2-1, with 10 bases matching TRBD2. This CDR3 is built from 19 residues. V gave up 0 bases and J gave up 5 bases; unmatched junction bases: 13. Germline assignment: CDR1 LGHNT and CDR2 FRNRAP.